A single sample is the source of the 3 T cell receptor beta chains below, sequenced in a study of cytomegalovirus exposure and HLA in healthy donors. The PCR was carried out with 60 Vbeta primers and 13 Jbeta primers. Produced via immunoSEQ multiplex PCR; TCRdb's table is partial and in-frame only. The table shows 150,000 to 200,000 clones, with around 68% occurring only once. Sample: PBMCs. These receptors were obtained from a middle-aged man in good health and CMV-seronegative.

The chain couples TRBV2 to TRBJ2-7; TRBD1 is a possible D gene (5 bases). Germline CDR1 SNHLY, CDR2 FYNNEI. Trimming took off 6 bases at V and 4 bases at J, with 16 bases between the two ends. This CDR3 has 14 amino acids. CDR3 in DNA: TGTGCCAGCAGGGTCCGAGACAGTCTATACGAGCAGTACTTC. Encoded protein: CASRVRDSLYEQYF. Variable domain in full (rest from reference TRBV2 and TRBJ2-7): EPEVTQTPSHQVTQMGQEVILRCVPISNHLYFYWYRQILGQKVEFLVSFYNNEISEKSEIFDDQFSVERPDGSNFTLKIRSTKLEDSAMYFCASRVRDSLYEQYFGPGTRLTVT.

DNA of the CDR3: TGCGCCAGCAGCCCTAAGGGCAGGGGATCGGACCATGGCTACACCTTC. Residues: CASSPKGRGSDHGYTF. The gene calls are TRBV4-1 and TRBJ1-2; D perhaps matches TRBD1 (6 bases). Deletions cut 4 bases from V and 6 bases from J, with 21 bases between. Looked up from germline, CDR1 is MGHRA and CDR2 is YSYEKL. The CDR3 is 16 amino acids.

The rearrangement uses TRBV15 and TRBJ1-2; a weak D match, TRBD1 (6 bases). Germline values: CDR1 LNHNV, CDR2 YYDKDF (reference sequence). The CDR3 is made up of 13 amino acids. The ends were cut back, 8 bases at V and 8 bases at J, with 18 bases in the middle. CDR3 amino acids: CATADSGGGGYTF. CDR3 bases: TGTGCCACCGCGGACAGTGGAGGAGGCGGCTACACCTTC. The complete variable domain, with remaining parts taken from reference TRBV15 and TRBJ1-2, reads DAMVIQNPRYQVTQFGKPVTLSCSQTLNHNVMYWYQQKSSQAPKLLFHYYDKDFNNEADTPDNFQSRRPNTSFCFLDIRSPGLGDTAMYLCATADSGGGGYTFGSGTRLTVV.